Below are 30 T cell receptor beta chains sequenced from a single sample in a study of shared T cell receptors in the human thymus. TCRdb's copy holds only in-frame clones and misses some; the assay was immunoSEQ multiplex PCR. The sample comprises some 760,000 clones, approximately 83% of which are singletons, and more than 0.008% rests with the top ten. The data were also submitted as part of a second study, on human thymus T cells.

Sample: thymocytes. These receptors all stem from a girl less than two years old with a congenital heart defect.

The CDR3 nucleotides read TGTGCCAGCAGAAGGACAGGGCCTCCTACGAGGCAGTACTTC. Its protein is CASRRTGPPTRQYF. The chain has TRBV6-6 and TRBJ2-7; 8 bases are shared with TRBD1. The germline gives CDR1 MNHNY, CDR2 SVGAGI (reference sequence). This CDR3 has 14 amino acids. The V segment lost 6 bases and the J segment 9 bases; nucleotides outside the gene matches: 13.

V and J are TRBV28 and TRBJ2-7; 12 bases are a match to TRBD2. V dropped 3 bases and J dropped 6; count of bases not matched to a gene: 15. Germline CDR1 and CDR2: MDHEN and SYDVKM. CDR3 size: 18 residues. Here the CDR3 DNA reads TGTGCCAGCAGTTTCCCGGGGACCGGGACTAGCGGGTCCCTCGAGCAGTACTTC. Amino acid sequence: CASSFPGTGTSGSLEQYF. The whole variable domain, filled in from reference TRBV28 and TRBJ2-7, reads DVKVTQSSRYLVKRTGEKVFLECVQDMDHENMFWYRQDPGLGLRLIYFSYDVKMKEKGDIPEGYSVSREKKERFSLILESASTNQTSMYLCASSFPGTGTSGSLEQYFGPGTRLTVT.

This clone appeared a few times. The gene calls are TRBV28 and TRBJ1-6; D not resolved. CDR3 length: 14 residues. Germline loops: CDR1 MDHEN, CDR2 SYDVKM. V was clipped by 6 bases and J by 10 bases, with 16 bases between them. The CDR3 loop is CASSVVRGGSPLHF. The CDR3 nucleotides are TGTGCCAGCAGCGTAGTCCGCGGTGGCTCACCCCTCCACTTT.

The chain uses TRBV2 and TRBJ1-2; tentative D call: TRBD1 (6 bases). Germline CDR1 is SNHLY and CDR2 is FYNNEI. The V and J ends lost 8 bases and 6 bases respectively, with 25 bases between them. The CDR3 extends over 16 amino acids. In DNA, the CDR3 is TGTGCCAGCCAACCTCGCGCCCAGGGGAATAGCAATGGCTACACCTTC. Translated, it gives CASQPRAQGNSNGYTF.

The chain joins TRBV10-2 to TRBJ1-3; perhaps TRBD1 as D (5 bases). The CDR3 has 18 residues. The germline V gene encodes CDR1 WSHSY and CDR2 SAAADI. Trimming took 10 bases from V and 0 from J, leaving 25 bases between them. In DNA form, the CDR3 reads TGCGCCACCCGCGGACATCCACCGAAACAAATCTCTGGAAACACCATATATTTT. It translates to CATRGHPPKQISGNTIYF.

This clone was observed once. V usage is TRBV2 and J usage is TRBJ1-2, with 9 nucleotides matching TRBD1. The germline V gene has CDR1 SNHLY and CDR2 FYNNEI. The CDR3 spans 14 residues. Trimming at V came to 10 bases and at J to 8 bases, leaving 14 bases not matched to a gene. DNA for the CDR3: TGTGCCACCATTAAAAACAGGGGGCCGGTCGGCTACACCTTC. Its protein product is CATIKNRGPVGYTF.

The V gene is TRBV29-1, the J gene TRBJ2-3; the D gene is possibly TRBD2 (5 bases). V lost 5 bases to trimming and J lost 3 bases, with 12 bases between them. The CDR3 loop spans 13 amino acids. CDR1 is SQVTM and CDR2 is ANQGSEA in the germline V gene. The DNA for the CDR3 is TGCAGCGTTCTATGGAGGAAGACAGATACGCAGTATTTT. Protein product: CSVLWRKTDTQYF.

Regarding this clone: Other DNA sequences from this sample encode an identical CDR3 as well. The chain couples TRBV20-1 to TRBJ1-1; no definite D call. Looked up from germline, CDR1 is DFQATT and CDR2 is SNEGSKA (reference sequence). There are 10 residues in the CDR3. Between the trimmed V and J ends, which lost 6 bases and 3 bases, there was a span of 5 bases. CDR3 bases: TGCAGTGCCCCCGACACTGAAGCTTTCTTT. It encodes CSAPDTEAFF.

The chain joins TRBV27 to TRBJ1-1, with no clear D. Germline values: CDR1 MNHEY, CDR2 SMNVEV (reference sequence). The CDR3 sequence is 14 residues long. V lost 1 base to trimming and J lost 1 base, with 7 bases between them. The CDR3 DNA follows: TGTGCCAGCAGTTTATACGGGAAGAACACTGAAGCTTTCTTT. Protein product: CASSLYGKNTEAFF.

The genes are TRBV4-1 and TRBJ2-1; the match to TRBD2 covers 8 bases. Germline loops: CDR1 MGHRA, CDR2 YSYEKL. Losses at the gene ends were 4 bases for V and 4 bases for J; bases not matched to a gene: 15. This CDR3 is built from 18 residues. The CDR3 sequence: CASSPRGGRGNPYNEQFF. The CDR3 region has the DNA TGCGCCAGCAGCCCCCGCGGGGGGCGGGGGAATCCTTACAATGAGCAGTTCTTC.

Worth noting for this clone: Distinct nucleotide sequences in the sample also encode this CDR3. The CDR3 region is CASSLASADTQYF. The CDR3 nucleotides read TGTGCCAGCAGCTTAGCGTCAGCAGATACGCAGTATTTT. This chain joins TRBV7-2 and TRBJ2-3; D call uncertain. Germline CDR1 is SGHTA and CDR2 is FQGNSA. With 0 bases removed from V and 4 bases from J, the gap between germline ends came to 5 bases. The CDR3 covers 13 residues.

Remarks on this clone: Distinct nucleotide sequences in the sample also encode this CDR3. The chain carries TRBV7-2 and TRBJ2-7, with 10 bases aligning to TRBD2. Germline V gene lookup returns CDR1 SGHTA and CDR2 FQGNSA. With 8 bases clipped from V and 0 bases from J, the junction kept 7 bases outside the gene matches. CDR3 length: 15 residues. The CDR3 loop is CASSLASGGSYEQYF. CDR3 coding DNA: TGTGCCAGCTCCTTGGCTAGCGGGGGCTCCTACGAGCAGTACTTC.

The V and J genes are TRBV4-1 and TRBJ1-3, with no clear D. V lost 5 bases and J 0 bases, leaving 11 bases between the germline ends. This CDR3 has 15 amino acids. Germline V gives CDR1 MGHRA, CDR2 YSYEKL. In nucleotides, the CDR3 is TGCGCCAGCAGCGGTAACGGGAACTCTGGAAACACCATATATTTT. Translated: CASSGNGNSGNTIYF.

The chain employs TRBV29-1 and TRBJ1-2, with 9 bases that match TRBD1. Germline V gene lookup returns CDR1 SQVTM and CDR2 ANQGSEA. With V trimmed by 1 base and J by 3 bases, 3 bases remained unmatched. The CDR3 is 14 residues long. The CDR3 sequence: CSVEARTGDYGYTF. DNA for the CDR3: TGCAGCGTTGAAGCCAGGACAGGGGACTATGGCTACACCTTC.

This clone was counted a single time. The V call is TRBV7-3, the J call TRBJ2-3, with TRBD2 matching over 15 bases. From germline, CDR1 is SGHTA and CDR2 FQGTGA. The CDR3 consists of 18 residues. The ends lost 5 bases at V and 2 bases at J; junction bases unmatched: 8. The CDR3 loop is CASSGAGTSGGNTDTQYF. In nucleotides, the CDR3 is TGTGCCAGCAGCGGAGCCGGGACTAGCGGGGGGAACACAGATACGCAGTATTTT. Complete variable domain (other parts from reference TRBV7-3 and TRBJ2-3): GAGVSQTPSNKVTEKGKYVELRCDPISGHTALYWYRQSLGQGPEFLIYFQGTGAADDSGLPNDRFFAVRPEGSVSTLKIQRTERGDSAVYLCASSGAGTSGGNTDTQYFGPGTRLTVL.

The genes are TRBV7-2 and TRBJ1-3, with TRBD1 matching 8 bases. Germline V gene data show CDR1 as SGHTA and CDR2 as FQGNSA. The ends lost 5 bases at V and 1 base at J; junction bases unmatched: 10. The CDR3 has 17 residues. The CDR3 DNA is TGTGCCAGCAGCCAACACAGGGGGGCACAATCTGGAAACACCATATATTTT. It translates to CASSQHRGAQSGNTIYF.

V gene TRBV9 combines with J gene TRBJ1-2, with no clear D. This CDR3 is built from 14 residues. Germline CDR1 reads SGDLS; CDR2 reads YYNGEE. With 0 bases removed from V and 6 bases from J, the gap between germline ends came to 12 bases. The CDR3 DNA sequence: TGTGCCAGCAGCGTAGAGGCGCCGCGGCATGGCTACACCTTC. Amino acids: CASSVEAPRHGYTF.

The chain joins TRBV27 to TRBJ1-2; tentatively, D is TRBD1 (5 bases). With 1 base removed from V and 3 bases from J, the gap between germline ends came to 18 bases. The CDR3 covers 17 residues. Germline V CDR1 and CDR2: MNHEY, SMNVEV (reference sequence). The CDR3 region has the DNA TGTGCCAGCAGTTTATGTGGGGCCCTCCTGTCATACTATGGCTACACCTTC. Translating gives CASSLCGALLSYYGYTF.

The chain recombines TRBV10-2 with TRBJ2-5; D remains unclear. V lost 7 bases to trimming and J lost 5 bases, with 17 bases between them. This CDR3 comprises 14 residues. Germline loops: CDR1 WSHSY, CDR2 SAAADI. CDR3 DNA: TGCGCCAGCACATGCTATAAAAAGTGCGAGACCCAGTACTTC. It encodes CASTCYKKCETQYF.

The chain couples TRBV5-1 to TRBJ2-5; 7 nucleotides line up with TRBD2. Losses at the gene ends were 4 bases for V and 2 bases for J; bases not matched to a gene: 5. The CDR3 is made up of 14 amino acids. Germline CDR1 and CDR2: SGHRS and YFSETQ. The CDR3 reads CASSRLAAQETQYF. The CDR3 DNA reads TGCGCCAGCAGCCGCCTAGCGGCTCAAGAGACCCAGTACTTC.

The chain is built from TRBV5-1 and TRBJ2-7, with D maybe TRBD1 (5 bases). V was trimmed by 4 bases and J by 4 bases, leaving 18 bases between them. The CDR3 is 15 amino acids. CDR1 SGHRS and CDR2 YFSETQ come from the germline V gene. This CDR3 reads CASSVGTGPGYEQYF. The CDR3 nucleotides are TGCGCCAGCAGCGTAGGCACCGGGCCAGGGTACGAGCAGTACTTC.

The chain couples TRBV18 to TRBJ1-2, with TRBD1 identical over 8 bases. Looked up from germline, CDR1 is KGHSH and CDR2 is LQKENI. V dropped 3 bases and J dropped 4; count of bases not matched to a gene: 10. The CDR3 consists of 16 residues. The CDR3 region has the DNA TGTGCCAGCTCACCCCAGGTCAGACAGGGGTCCTATGGCTACACCTTC. It codes for CASSPQVRQGSYGYTF.

The genes are TRBV9 and TRBJ1-5; possibly TRBD1 for D (5 bases). CDR1 and CDR2 (germline): SGDLS, YYNGEE. This CDR3 is 15 amino acids long. Trimming cost V 0 bases and J 6 bases, with 13 bases left between them. CDR3 in amino acids: CASSVGTTRGQPQHF. In DNA form, the CDR3 reads TGTGCCAGCAGCGTAGGGACTACTAGGGGTCAGCCCCAGCATTTT.

This chain links TRBV6-6 with TRBJ1-1, with D unclear. Germline lookup yields CDR1 MNHNY and CDR2 SVGAGI (reference sequence). CDR3 size: 14 residues. V was pared by 4 bases and J by 1 base, with 10 bases between. CDR3 DNA sequence: TGTGCCAGCAGTTTCCAAATCCAGAACACTGAAGCTTTCTTT. Translated: CASSFQIQNTEAFF.

This clone was recorded only once. The chain combines TRBV19 with TRBJ1-2, with D possibly TRBD1 on 6 matching bases. Germline V gene data show CDR1 as LNHDA and CDR2 as SQIVND (reference sequence). This CDR3 contains 16 residues. Trimming stripped 8 bases from V and 4 bases from J, with 23 bases between. The CDR3, as DNA: TGTGCCAGTCCCTACCGGACAGCGGCCGCCTTCTATGGCTACACCTTC. Translating gives CASPYRTAAAFYGYTF.

The rearrangement uses TRBV20-1 and TRBJ2-1; 8 nucleotides line up with TRBD2. Per germline, CDR1 DFQATT and CDR2 SNEGSKA (reference sequence). V lost 6 bases, J lost 10 bases, and 2 bases stayed unmatched. The CDR3 spans 10 residues. The CDR3 protein is CSATSGEQFF. CDR3 bases: TGCAGTGCAACTAGCGGCGAGCAGTTCTTC.

The chain couples TRBV6-1 to TRBJ1-1; 8 nucleotides align to TRBD1. This CDR3 has 12 residues. V lost 10 bases to trimming and J lost 2 bases; unmatched junction nucleotides: 3. Germline V gene lookup returns CDR1 MNHNS and CDR2 SASEGT. CDR3 region: CATDRGNTEAFF. In nucleotides, the CDR3 is TGTGCCACCGACAGGGGAAACACTGAAGCTTTCTTT.

The V gene is TRBV10-2, the J gene TRBJ1-5, with 9 bases that match TRBD1. V shed 2 bases and J 3 bases; nucleotides not matched to a gene: 2. The CDR3 loop spans 15 amino acids. CDR1 WSHSY and CDR2 SAAADI come from the germline V gene. In nucleotides, the CDR3 is TGCGCCAGCAGTGAGAGGGACAGGGTCAATCAGCCCCAGCATTTT. This sequence encodes CASSERDRVNQPQHF.

This sequence joins TRBV12-5 and TRBJ2-2; the D gene is possibly TRBD1 (6 bases). Trimming left V 1 base short and J 0 bases short, with 9 bases between. The germline V gene has CDR1 LGHNT and CDR2 FRNRAP. There are 16 residues in the CDR3. CDR3: CASGLAWTANTGELFF. DNA of the CDR3: TGTGCTAGTGGTTTGGCCTGGACAGCGAACACCGGGGAGCTGTTTTTT.

The chain is built from TRBV11-1 and TRBJ1-1, with 8 bases matching TRBD1. Germline V CDR1 and CDR2: SGHAT, FQDESV (reference sequence). With 4 bases clipped from V and 4 bases from J, the junction kept 8 bases outside the gene matches. CDR3 length: 15 residues. The CDR3 region is CASSSQGATSTEAFF. The CDR3 coding sequence is TGTGCCAGCAGCTCCCAGGGGGCTACGAGCACTGAAGCTTTCTTT.